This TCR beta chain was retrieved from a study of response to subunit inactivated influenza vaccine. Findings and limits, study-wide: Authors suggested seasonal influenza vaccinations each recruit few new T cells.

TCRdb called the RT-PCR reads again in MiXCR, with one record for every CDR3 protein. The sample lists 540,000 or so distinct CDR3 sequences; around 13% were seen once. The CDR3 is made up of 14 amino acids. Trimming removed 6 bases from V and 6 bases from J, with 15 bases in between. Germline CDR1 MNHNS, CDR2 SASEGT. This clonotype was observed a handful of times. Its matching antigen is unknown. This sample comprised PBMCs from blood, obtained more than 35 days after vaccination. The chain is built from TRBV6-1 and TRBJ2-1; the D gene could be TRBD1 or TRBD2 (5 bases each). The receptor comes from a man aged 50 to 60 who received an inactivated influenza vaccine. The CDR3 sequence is CASRPGYGGNEQFF. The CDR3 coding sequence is TGTGCCAGCAGGCCAGGGTATGGAGGCAATGAGCAGTTCTTC.